This T cell receptor beta chain was captured in a study of cytomegalovirus exposure and HLA in healthy donors (dated by TCRdb to about 2017). Background on the whole study: According to an earlier analysis of around 600 of the donors, about 180 million T cells yielded 95 million to 140 million unique TCR beta sequences and less than 300 Gb of sequence data. Roughly 300 gigabases of sequencing data and approximately 85 million unique TCR sequences were included in an early release covering about 700 HLA-typed donors. The genetic ancestry cluster associated with self-reported Caucasian donors included 70% to 85% of the approximately 410 genotyped donors. The aim of the study was to test whether cataloging public T cell receptors could identify signatures of past pathogen exposure. The T cell repertoires of several hundred subjects were profiled by immunosequencing and related to cytomegalovirus serostatus. In addition to the first cohort of roughly 700 subjects, a separate validation cohort of 120 different subjects was used. To predict cytomegalovirus infection status, the study combined high-throughput TCR immunosequencing, statistical association of individual TCRs with disease status, and machine learning. A later analysis re-examined previously published TCR beta repertoires from just over 650 donors and added high-resolution HLA genotyping to investigate patterns of TCR occurrence. In the later analysis, no new phenotypic data were used to find candidate immune exposures; instead, reliance was placed on TCR beta sequences and their occurrence across donors. An earlier analysis of 450 to 750 of the donors used high-throughput TCR beta sequencing to judge whether each TCR beta V gene segment behaved as functional or pseudogenic. Donor age, sex, ethnicity and CMV serostatus were compiled alongside the repertoire data. In a later genetic analysis, genome-wide SNP genotypes for about 65% of the roughly 670 donors were used, and that subset was treated as a discovery cohort. All discovery cohort repertoires had been generated using a single sequencing platform. Class I and class II HLA loci were covered by the typing at four-digit resolution. Typing coverage varied by locus: 629-630 donors for A, B, C, DRB1 and DQB1; 522 for DQA1; about 590 for DPA1; roughly 450 for DPB1. Roughly 5 DR-DQ haplotypes were treated as single units for association and clustering because of strong linkage in the cohort. Among a few hundred genotyped donors of the cohort, an average of about 240,000 unique TCR beta nucleotide sequences were sequenced per donor, about a sixth of them non-productive.

A word on this clone: Its antigen is unknown. No much larger clone exists at a distance of one base, and base qualities are not known.

Results the study describes overall, beyond this receptor: Linkage disequilibrium might explain the correlated functional status among segregating V segments, but an unknown experimental factor could not be ruled out. When HLA alleles, especially DR and DQ, strongly co-occurred, attributing TCR associations to individual alleles was difficult. Broadly in line with IMGT annotations, most TCR beta V segments showed up in productive rearrangements about 90% or about 30% of the time in an earlier analysis of 587 of the donors. The authors suggested that the approach could potentially be extended to other disease states and immunological phenotypes. Only TCR beta chains were sequenced in this cohort, and the absence of alpha or paired-chain data limited detectable features. Because counts were too low, under 20 rarely observed V segments, including chromosome 9 orphons, were left out of the earlier analysis of 587 of the donors. A total of about 150 TCR beta chains were listed by the study as associated with cytomegalovirus. A further reported finding was that TCR beta sequences accurately predicted the HLA-A and HLA-B alleles for most subjects in the first cohort. Compared with the roughly 700-donor mean, donors in an Asian-associated ancestry cluster had fewer N-insertions in productive TCRs, according to a later genetic analysis. In a later analysis, around 17,000 TCR beta sequences were associated with specific HLA alleles at a false discovery rate of 0.05. Across donors, most TCR sequences were observed very rarely, whereas some public TCRs were present in many individuals. A group of highly shared sequence variants was considered likely to be a technical artifact of the sequencing pipeline. In a later analysis, HLA-associated TCR beta chains were found to be more clonally expanded and to have lower generation probabilities than equally common non-associated chains. Because some donors lacked HLA typing at each locus, the association tests relied only on the typed subset. According to a later analysis, most CMV-associated TCR beta chains appeared to be HLA-restricted, and the HLA associations seemed to be driven largely by CMV exposure. A few of the identified cytomegalovirus-associated TCR beta chains were confirmed in vitro to be specific for cytomegalovirus antigens. In a later analysis, the rate of TCR association differed among HLA loci, with DRB1 alleles having the most associated TCRs and HLA-C alleles having the fewest. In both the original and validation cohorts, the classifier was reported to diagnose cytomegalovirus status with high specificity and sensitivity. Presence/absence analyses assumed roughly uniform sequencing depth across donors, an assumption that may not hold. In a later genetic analysis, a missense DCLRE1C variant was associated with V-gene and J-gene trimming of TCR beta chains, and the association was replicated in an independent cohort. CMV serostatus was the only immune exposure information available for the cohort. A later analysis reported that several top co-occurrence clusters appeared linked to parvovirus B19, influenza, CMV and Epstein-Barr virus.

The cohort was made up of 666 healthy bone marrow donors. At the time of sampling, every cohort member was nominally healthy, though immune exposures that went unrecorded were likely present. The donor tested CMV seronegative, placing the donor among the roughly 400 seronegative members of the cohort. A peripheral blood sample was collected from each donor, and TCR beta sequencing was performed on peripheral blood mononuclear cells. The Qiagen DNeasy Blood Extraction Kit was used to extract genomic DNA from the blood cell samples. The protocol used for the library was the immunoSEQ multiplex PCR assay. A mixture of 60 forward primers for TCR Vbeta segments and 13 reverse primers for TCR Jbeta segments was used in the multiplex PCR. A multiplex PCR assay on genomic DNA amplified the CDR3 region of rearranged TCR beta genes. Amplified TCR beta libraries were sequenced as 87-base-pair reads on the Illumina HiSeq System. The authors' pipeline ran thus. Across the roughly 700 repertoires, a later analysis counted tens of millions of unique TCR beta chains, roughly 11 million of which were shared by at least two donors. Raw reads were error-corrected and collapsed into unique sequences with a nearest-neighbor algorithm that merged closely related sequences to remove PCR and sequencing errors. V, D and J gene segments were assigned by aligning CDR3 sequences to IMGT reference sequences. Each retained sequence needed at least a six-nucleotide match to both a V gene segment and a J gene segment. Rearrangements were called productive when the CDR3 lacked stop codons and stayed in frame with V and J; all others were non-productive. CDR3 was defined by IMGT convention, running from the second conserved V-encoded cysteine to the conserved J-encoded phenylalanine. The earlier analysis of 450 to 750 of the donors excluded any sequence lacking an unambiguous match to a single V gene segment. An earlier analysis of 450 to 650 of the donors called V segments functional above 56.7% productive rearrangements and segregating when the between-donor standard deviation exceeded 5%. A statistical classification framework was developed to diagnose cytomegalovirus status using the catalog of TCR beta chain sequences. V and J gene assignment, in a later analysis, came from comparing TCR nucleotide sequences with IMGT/GENE-DB human TR gene sequences. A later analysis assigned CDR3 sequences and most-parsimonious VDJ recombination scenarios with the TCRdist pipeline. In a later analysis, each TCR beta chain was defined by its CDR3 amino acid sequence together with its V-gene family, and reads without a unique V-gene family were excluded. As a way to deal with suspected cross-contamination and a sequencing artifact, a later analysis dropped 640 or so nucleotide sequences that were highly shared and had low generation probability. For each public chain, a later analysis derived a clonal expansion index from normalized ranks of inferred template counts within each repertoire. In a later analysis, generation probabilities were computed with a VDJ recombination model fitted to out-of-frame rearrangements, and the resulting probabilities were checked against IGoR. A later analysis scored TCR-TCR, TCR-HLA and TCR-CMV co-occurrence with hypergeometric tests, applying a repertoire-size bias correction to TCR pairs. False discovery rates were estimated in a later analysis by permuting HLA or CMV assignments 20 times. In a later analysis, co-occurring TCRs were grouped with DBSCAN, and TCRdist sequence similarity was added when clustering was performed within HLA-allele-positive subsets. Co-occurrence clustering excluded repertoires with fewer than 30,000 or more than 120,000 public chains, plus five with anomalous nucleotide sharing. The clones in this table, taken by TCRdb from immuneACCESS, are in-frame only. Not every clone is retained; where verified, under half of the shortfall comes from an unresolved V gene, and the cause of the rest is unknown. V and J calls and clone size are those listed in that table; D and trimming were worked out from the DNA. This sample holds under 200,000 clones; 75% to 90% were observed only once. Jointly, the top ten make up roughly 2% of the sample.

The source of this sequence is a woman younger than 30 in good health and CMV-seronegative. Input material: PBMCs.

The DNA is TGTGCCAGCAGTTACTCGCCAGCAGGGTTAGAGTCACCCCTCCACTTT. This is translated as CASSYSPAGLESPLHF. The chain is encoded by TRBV6-5 joined to TRBJ1-6; the D gene is perhaps TRBD1, from 5 matching bases. Between the V and J ends, shortened by 0 bases and 10 bases respectively, the junction contains 16 bases. From a lookup of the germline V gene, CDR1 and CDR2 are MNHEY and SVGAGI. The CDR3 runs 16 residues from the cysteine to the phenylalanine. Just CDR3 DNA is preserved here, 48 bases in frame from base 1.